Listed below are T cell receptor beta chains from one sample, sequenced in a study of blood T cell repertoires in COVID-19. Sequenced by immunoSEQ multiplex PCR; TCRdb stores in-frame clones only, minus some. Of fewer than 200,000 clones listed, around 80% are singletons. Sequenced material: PBMCs or T cells enriched from blood (not recorded which). All receptors derive from a man aged 45 to 65 who had recovered from COVID-19. CDR3s include the opening cysteine and the closing phenylalanine or tryptophan. The D gene is left open where the match is weak. Clone size is given for some rows only: seen once, a few or many times, or a class if the clone is expanded.

V: TRBV5-5; D: TRBD2; size: NA; J: TRBJ2-1; DNA: TGTGCCAGCAGCATCCGACTAGCGGGGGAATACAATGAGCAGTTCTTC; CDR3: CASSIRLAGEYNEQFF
V: TRBV7-6; D: NA; size: NA; J: TRBJ1-1; DNA: TGTGCCAGCAGCGGACAAGCGAACACTGAAGCTTTCTTT; CDR3: CASSGQANTEAFF
V: TRBV2; D: NA; size: NA; J: TRBJ1-6; DNA: TGTGCCAGCAGTGAATTGGGGCTGTCCTATAATTCACCCCTCCACTTT; CDR3: CASSELGLSYNSPLHF
V: TRBV10-3; D: NA; size: NA; J: TRBJ2-1; DNA: TGTGCCATCAGTGAGGGGGGGAATGAGCAGTTCTTC; CDR3: CAISEGGNEQFF
V: TRBV6-5; D: NA; size: NA; J: TRBJ1-1; DNA: TGTGCCAGCAGATTACAGGGTCTCACTGAAGCTTTCTTT; CDR3: CASRLQGLTEAFF
V: TRBV2; D: NA; size: NA; J: TRBJ1-2; DNA: TGTGCCAGCAGTGAAGACGGACACCATAACTATGGCTACACCTTC; CDR3: CASSEDGHHNYGYTF
V: TRBV7-2; D: NA; size: NA; J: TRBJ2-1; DNA: TGTGCCAGCAGCTTAAACCCGAGTCGCACCTACAATGAGCAGTTCTTC; CDR3: CASSLNPSRTYNEQFF
V: TRBV30; D: TRBD2; size: NA; J: TRBJ2-7; DNA: TGTGCCTGGAGTGTACAGGCTAGCGGGGGGGCCCTATACGAGCAGTACTTC; CDR3: CAWSVQASGGALYEQYF
V: TRBV10-3; D: TRBD1; size: NA; J: TRBJ2-7; DNA: TGTGCCATCAGTGAGGCCGGGACAGGGGGCATAACGGGGCAGTACTTC; CDR3: CAISEAGTGGITGQYF
V: TRBV7-2; D: NA; size: NA; J: TRBJ1-2; DNA: TGTGCCAGCAGCTCAAGGTATGACAGCGCTCACACCTTC; CDR3: CASSSRYDSAHTF
V: TRBV12-3/TRBV12-4; D: NA; size: NA; J: TRBJ1-3; DNA: TGTGCCAGCGGACATAGCTCTGGAAACACCATATATTTT; CDR3: CASGHSSGNTIYF
V: TRBV7-3; D: TRBD2; size: NA; J: TRBJ2-1; DNA: TGTGCCAGCAGCCCGCGGACTAGCGGGGGCTCCTACAATGAGCAGTTCTTC; CDR3: CASSPRTSGGSYNEQFF
V: TRBV7-8; D: TRBD2; size: NA; J: TRBJ2-1; DNA: TGTGCCAGCAGCCGAATAGCGGGGGGTTCCGTGGAGCAGTTCTTC; CDR3: CASSRIAGGSVEQFF
V: TRBV14; D: NA; size: NA; J: TRBJ2-5; DNA: TGTGCCAGCAGCCAAGAACGGGTTGCGGAGACCCAGTACTTC; CDR3: CASSQERVAETQYF
V: TRBV2; D: NA; size: NA; J: TRBJ1-6; DNA: TGTGCCAGCAGTGAATCGGGACAAGATTCACCCCTCCACTTT; CDR3: CASSESGQDSPLHF
V: TRBV27; D: TRBD1; size: NA; J: TRBJ1-5; DNA: TGTGCCAGCAGTCCCGCGGACAGGAGCAATCAGCCCCAGCATTTT; CDR3: CASSPADRSNQPQHF
V: TRBV4-2; D: TRBD2; size: once; J: TRBJ2-5; DNA: TGTGCCAGCAGCCAAGCGGCGGGGGGGGCCCAGTACTTC; CDR3: CASSQAAGGAQYF
V: TRBV30; D: NA; size: NA; J: TRBJ1-5; DNA: TGTGCCTGGAGTGGACAGGGCAATCAGCCCCAGCATTTT; CDR3: CAWSGQGNQPQHF
V: TRBV7-3; D: NA; size: once; J: TRBJ1-1; DNA: TGTGCCAGCAGCTTAGGCCGCGGGGGCACTGAAGCTTTCTTT; CDR3: CASSLGRGGTEAFF
V: TRBV29-1; D: NA; size: NA; J: TRBJ1-2; DNA: TGCAGCGTTGAAGAAAGGGGATCTAACTATGGCTACACCTTC; CDR3: CSVEERGSNYGYTF
V: TRBV19; D: TRBD1; size: NA; J: TRBJ1-5; DNA: TGTGCCAGTAGGATACAGGGGGCCAATAATCAGCCCCAGCATTTT; CDR3: CASRIQGANNQPQHF
V: TRBV20-1; D: TRBD1; size: NA; J: TRBJ1-3; DNA: TGCAGTGCTAGTCGGGGACAGGGGGTTTTCGGCTCTGGAAACACCATATATTTT; CDR3: CSASRGQGVFGSGNTIYF
V: TRBV6-4; D: TRBD2; size: once; J: TRBJ2-1; DNA: TGTGCCAGCAGTGACTTGACCGGGACTAGCGGGGGGTACGGTTTGTTCTTC; CDR3: CASSDLTGTSGGYGLFF
V: TRBV7-9; D: TRBD1; size: few; J: TRBJ1-1; DNA: TGTGCCAGCAGCTTAGCCGGACAGGGGGTCTTTTTGGGTACTGAAGCTTTCTTT; CDR3: CASSLAGQGVFLGTEAFF
V: TRBV6-1; D: NA; size: NA; J: TRBJ1-2; DNA: TGTGCCAGCAGTGACAGGGGATGGGATGGCTACACCTTC; CDR3: CASSDRGWDGYTF
V: TRBV7-9; D: NA; size: many; J: TRBJ2-1; DNA: TGTGCCAGCAGCTTAGGCCGAGACATGAAGGAATACAATGAGCAGTTCTTC; CDR3: CASSLGRDMKEYNEQFF
V: TRBV5-6; D: TRBD1; size: NA; J: TRBJ2-7; DNA: TGTGCCAGCTCTCGCAGGGGGCTATACGAGCAGTACTTC; CDR3: CASSRRGLYEQYF
V: TRBV11-2; D: NA; size: NA; J: TRBJ1-2; DNA: TGTGCCAGCAGATCCTATAGAGGCTACACCTTC; CDR3: CASRSYRGYTF
V: TRBV4-2; D: NA; size: NA; J: TRBJ1-2; DNA: TGTGCCAGCAGCCAAGTGAACAGGGAGGGTATAAACTATGGCTACACCTTC; CDR3: CASSQVNREGINYGYTF
V: TRBV5-4; D: NA; size: NA; J: TRBJ2-5; DNA: TGTGCCAGCAGCTTGGGTTCGGAGACCCAGTACTTC; CDR3: CASSLGSETQYF
V: TRBV7-3; D: NA; size: NA; J: TRBJ2-6; DNA: TGTGCCAGCAGCTTAACGTTCCAGTCTGGGGCCAACGTCCTGACTTTC; CDR3: CASSLTFQSGANVLTF
V: TRBV9; D: NA; size: NA; J: TRBJ1-3; DNA: TGTGCCAGCAGCGGCAGGGAGGCTGAAAACACCATATATTTT; CDR3: CASSGREAENTIYF
V: TRBV9; D: NA; size: NA; J: TRBJ1-3; DNA: TGTGCCAGCAGCCCGTCGGGGAATGGAAACACCATATATTTT; CDR3: CASSPSGNGNTIYF
V: TRBV9; D: NA; size: NA; J: TRBJ1-1; DNA: TGTGCCAGCAGCGTAGCGACAGTTAACACTGAAGCTTTCTTT; CDR3: CASSVATVNTEAFF
V: TRBV7-9; D: NA; size: NA; J: TRBJ1-5; DNA: TGTGCCAGCAGTCTTGAGGGCCAGCCCCAGCATTTT; CDR3: CASSLEGQPQHF
V: TRBV5-1; D: TRBD1; size: NA; J: TRBJ2-3; DNA: TGCGCCAGCAGCTTGCTATCGGGACAGGGGGCCGATACGCAGTATTTT; CDR3: CASSLLSGQGADTQYF